This T cell receptor beta chain was found in a study of blood T cells in healthy people across ages. Study-wide background: For every two T cells, template switching captured about one barcoded beta molecule.

Healthy Caucasian individuals from Russia aged roughly 6 to 90 were enrolled as donors. Every sample had a minimum of 6.5 million PBMCs isolated. Germline V lookup: CDR1 SGHAT, CDR2 FQNNGV. This CDR3 is 17 amino acids long. Through a sample-barcoded 5' primer and a J-beta primer mix, a second PCR was run for about 6 to 12 cycles. Each CDR3 protein is one row after TCRdb ran MiXCR on the 5' RACE reads. The sample lists hundreds of thousands of distinct CDR3 sequences, 35% to 40% occurring once. The sample comprised blood. This TCR was sampled from a man between 18 and 29 years old in good health. This chain joins TRBV11-2 and TRBJ2-1; 10 bases are a match to TRBD2. The J call may be wrong; the DNA end is better matched by TRBJ2-7. The CDR3 reads CASSSWKAGGPFYEQYF. The CDR3 region has the DNA TGTGCCAGCAGCTCCTGGAAAGCGGGGGGGCCATTCTATGAGCAGTACTTC.